This T cell receptor (beta chain) is from a study of T cell clusters in autoimmune cytopenias. TRB amplification used approximately 250 ng of peripheral blood genomic DNA. Multiplex touch-down PCR amplified TRB using TRB-A and TRB-B pools in one tube. TCRdb reprocessed the multiplex PCR reads, keeping one entry per CDR3 protein, no DNA. This sample contains around 12,000 distinct CDR3 sequences. This CDR3 has 14 residues. The germline V gene encodes CDR1 LNHDA and CDR2 SQIVND (reference sequence). General study findings and limits: TRB repertoire shifts in secondary cytopenia and chronic lymphocytic leukemia mostly reflected lymphoma, not autoimmunity. A dominant lymphoma-associated repertoire apparently masked the cluster-lack signature in secondary cytopenia versus chronic lymphocytic leukemia. Physiological T cell clusters of healthy donors were apparently absent in primary autoimmune cytopenia patients.

Judged by frequency, this clonotype is medium-sized (0.01 to 0.1%). Its antigen is currently unknown. The sequenced sample consisted of peripheral blood. The receptor comes from a human donor with an autoimmune cytopenia or autoimmune hepatitis (not recorded which). The J gene is TRBJ2-7, the V gene TRBV19; TCRdb returns TRBD1, unconfirmable since there is no DNA. The CDR3 sequence is CASIGTRGRYEQYF.